The 5 T cell receptor beta chains presented below share a single source sample, sequenced in a study of blood T cell repertoires in COVID-19. Some clones are missing from TCRdb's copy, which holds only in-frame ones; the method was immunoSEQ multiplex PCR. The data hold around 480,000 clones, with around 89% observed a single time. Sequenced input: peripheral blood. The receptors originated from a woman aged 50 to 60 with COVID-19, enrolled during active disease.

This clone has a single count. The chain joins TRBV2 to TRBJ2-1, with TRBD1 as a possible D gene (6 bases). The germline V and J ends were trimmed by 7 bases and 0 bases, with 16 bases remaining between them. Per germline, CDR1 SNHLY and CDR2 FYNNEI. The CDR3 has 16 residues. CDR3 loop: CASTGGRMSSYNEQFF. Here the CDR3 DNA reads TGTGCCAGCACTGGGGGCCGCATGAGCTCCTACAATGAGCAGTTCTTC.

The chain links TRBV24-1 to TRBJ2-7; 9 bases map to TRBD1. The germline V gene has CDR1 KGHDR and CDR2 SFDVKD. The CDR3 consists of 16 residues. The V gene end was trimmed by 5 bases and the J gene end by 5 bases; junction bases not matched to a gene: 12. The chain's CDR3 is CATSANRGREEDEQYF. In DNA, the CDR3 is TGTGCCACCAGTGCGAACAGGGGGCGAGAGGAGGACGAGCAGTACTTC.

The chain employs TRBV6-5 and TRBJ2-2; 12 nucleotides agree with TRBD2. This CDR3 is 14 amino acids long. In germline, CDR1 is MNHEY, CDR2 SVGAGI. Trimming cost V 9 bases and J 6 bases; bases outside gene matches: 5. The CDR3 spells CASERLAGAGELFF. CDR3 nucleotide sequence: TGTGCCAGTGAAAGACTAGCGGGGGCCGGGGAGCTGTTTTTT.

This clone was seen a few times. V gene TRBV5-1 combines with J gene TRBJ2-7; possible D gene TRBD1, 6 bases. Germline-derived CDR1 and CDR2 are SGHRS and YFSETQ. V shed 1 base and J shed 0 bases, with 11 bases lying between them. CDR3 length: 15 residues. The CDR3 is CASSLIGGFSYEQYF. The DNA of the CDR3 is TGCGCCAGCAGCTTGATTGGGGGCTTCTCCTACGAGCAGTACTTC. The full variable domain, its missing parts supplied by reference TRBV5-1 and TRBJ2-7, is KAGVTQTPRYLIKTRGQQVTLSCSPISGHRSVSWYQQTPGQGLQFLFEYFSETQRNKGNFPGRFSGRQFSNSRSEMNVSTLELGDSALYLCASSLIGGFSYEQYFGPGTRLTVT.

This chain links TRBV2 with TRBJ1-4, with D possibly TRBD1 on 6 matching bases. Germline CDR1 and CDR2: SNHLY and FYNNEI. The CDR3 consists of 15 residues. V was pared by 2 bases and J by 6 bases, with 13 bases between. This CDR3 reads CASSESGKGDEKLFF. The CDR3 DNA reads TGTGCCAGCAGTGAAAGCGGGAAGGGGGATGAAAAACTGTTTTTT.